This T cell receptor (beta chain) came from a study of blood T cells in healthy people across ages. General study findings and limits: Donor CMV status, an unknown factor, possibly confounded changes in expanded clonotypes. Age brought a roughly linear fall in TCR beta diversity measured per million T cells. More naive CD4+ cells and higher diversity marked long-lived donors relative to aged donors.

Trimming took 6 bases from V and 4 from J; bases not matched to a gene: 2. There are 13 residues in the CDR3. Germline V gene sequence: CDR1 MNHEY, CDR2 SVGAGI. Alongside a J-beta primer mix, a sample-barcoded 5' primer served in a second PCR lasting about 6 to 12 cycles. Each cDNA molecule was tagged by a template-switch adaptor with 12 random nucleotides. A single record per CDR3 protein comes from TCRdb applying MiXCR to the 5' RACE reads. The sample includes around 1,800,000 distinct CDR3 sequences, around 42% of them seen just once. To note about this clonotype: Its antigen is currently unknown.

This TCR was recovered from a human donor in good health. The chain combines TRBV6-5 with TRBJ2-3; 9 nucleotides match TRBD1. Sequences were obtained from blood. The DNA for the CDR3 is TGTGCCAGCAGGGGACAGGGTCCAGATACGCAGTATTTT. Protein sequence: CASRGQGPDTQYF.